This passage covers 7 T cell receptor beta chains from one sample sequenced in a study of response to subunit inactivated influenza vaccine. TCRdb re-called the RT-PCR reads with MiXCR, one entry per CDR3 protein. The sample consists of some 570,000 distinct CDR3 sequences, roughly 10% of them appearing once. The same sample was also studied in work on T cells expressing NK-cell markers. Turning to that study: 5'RACE template switching with UMIs generated TCR beta cDNA.

This sample comprised PBMCs from blood, obtained on the day of vaccination. The receptors derive from a man aged 45 to 65 who received an inactivated influenza vaccine.

The CDR3 DNA reads TGTGCCAGCAGCTCCGGGACGAGAAACCTTCTGTATGGCTACACCTTC. Its translation is CASSSGTRNLLYGYTF. The chain combines TRBV28 with TRBJ1-2; maybe TRBD1 (5 bases). From germline, CDR1 is MDHEN and CDR2 SYDVKM. Trimming shortened V by 6 bases and J by 5 bases, and 22 bases separated the two germline ends. The CDR3 covers 16 residues.

This clonotype was seen ten or more times. The rearrangement joins TRBV20-1 to TRBJ2-3, with D unresolved. The CDR3 runs to 11 residues. Germline lookup yields CDR1 DFQATT and CDR2 SNEGSKA (reference sequence). The V and J ends lost 1 base and 5 bases respectively, with 4 bases between them. The CDR3 DNA sequence: TGCAGTGCTAGAGTTGTAGATACGCAGTATTTT. The encoded protein is CSARVVDTQYF.

This clonotype came up a few times. CDR3 bases: TGTGCCAGCAGCTTAGCAACTAGCGGGGGATACAATGAGCAGTTCTTC. This gives the protein CASSLATSGGYNEQFF. The gene calls are TRBV7-2 and TRBJ2-1; TRBD2 aligns across 11 bases. The ends lost 0 bases at V and 4 bases at J; junction bases unmatched: 2. Per the germline V gene, CDR1 is SGHTA and CDR2 is FQGNSA. The CDR3 extends over 16 amino acids.

This clonotype has just a few counts. This rearrangement joins TRBV20-1 to TRBJ2-7; D unclear. Germline V CDR1 and CDR2: DFQATT, SNEGSKA (reference sequence). With 1 base removed from V and 7 bases from J, the gap between germline ends came to 17 bases. The CDR3 runs 14 residues. As DNA, the CDR3 is TGCAGTGCTAGAGTAGGAACGGTGCTATTAGAGCAGTACTTC. This codes for CSARVGTVLLEQYF.

The chain has TRBV12-3 or TRBV12-4 and TRBJ1-5; D is perhaps TRBD1 (5 bases). CDR3 size: 12 residues. The V end was cut by 8 bases, the J end by 7 bases, with 12 bases between. CDR3 sequence: CASGGGTQPQHF. CDR3 nucleotides: TGTGCCAGCGGGGGGGGGACGCAGCCCCAGCATTTT.

This sequence joins TRBV7-3 and TRBJ2-1, with D perhaps given as TRBD1 or TRBD2 (6 bases each). Per the germline V gene, CDR1 is SGHTA and CDR2 is FQGTGA. The ends were cut back, 4 bases at V and 15 bases at J, with 16 bases in the middle. This CDR3 comprises 12 residues. CDR3 in amino acids: CASSSPRGLLFF. CDR3 DNA sequence: TGTGCCAGCAGCTCCCCCAGGGGACTGCTGTTCTTC.

The chain employs TRBV20-1 and TRBJ1-6; a weak D match, TRBD1 (5 bases). The germline V and J ends were trimmed by 2 bases and 0 bases, with 11 bases remaining between them. The CDR3 is 16 amino acids. The V gene's germline CDR1 is DFQATT and CDR2 SNEGSKA (reference sequence). The CDR3 nucleotides read TGCAGTGCTAGAAACAGGCTCCTCTCCTATAATTCACCCCTCCACTTT. Translating it yields CSARNRLLSYNSPLHF.